The 25 T cell receptor beta chains below come from one sample, sequenced in a study of OX40 agonist ivuxolimab in advanced cancers. Produced via immunoSEQ multiplex PCR; TCRdb's table is partial and in-frame only. Found here are approximately 45,000 clones, roughly nine tenths of them singletons; the top ten hold roughly 54%. The material was CD4+ or CD8+ T cells sorted from blood, obtained in a trial of the OX40 agonist ivuxolimab. The receptors shown here come from an adult with an advanced solid tumor such as melanoma, head and neck, liver or kidney cancer.

This chain uses TRBV30 with TRBJ1-5, with unresolved D. The CDR3 has 14 amino acids. With 0 bases removed from V and 2 bases from J, the gap between germline ends came to 8 bases. Germline V gene lookup returns CDR1 GTSNPN and CDR2 SVGIG (reference sequence). The CDR3, as DNA: TGTGCCTGGAGTGTAGGAGTTCGCAATCAGCCCCAGCATTTT. Amino acid sequence: CAWSVGVRNQPQHF.

The rearrangement joins TRBV28 to TRBJ2-3; unclear D gene. Germline V gives CDR1 MDHEN, CDR2 SYDVKM. CDR3 length equals 15 residues. V lost 2 bases to trimming and J lost 1 base, with 10 bases between them. CDR3 in amino acids: CASSLRRAGTDTQYF. The DNA of the CDR3 is TGTGCCAGCAGTTTACGGCGAGCTGGCACAGATACGCAGTATTTT. Full variable domain (missing parts from reference TRBV28 and TRBJ2-3): DVKVTQSSRYLVKRTGEKVFLECVQDMDHENMFWYRQDPGLGLRLIYFSYDVKMKEKGDIPEGYSVSREKKERFSLILESASTNQTSMYLCASSLRRAGTDTQYFGPGTRLTVL.

The CDR3 here is CASRRDVTDTQYF. The CDR3 DNA reads as TGTGCCAGCAGGAGGGATGTCACAGATACGCAGTATTTT. J is TRBJ2-3 and V is TRBV2; D is perhaps TRBD2 (5 bases). Trimming shortened V by 6 bases and J by 2 bases, and 9 bases separated the two germline ends. Germline loops: CDR1 SNHLY, CDR2 FYNNEI. The CDR3 has 13 residues.

This sequence joins TRBV7-9 and TRBJ2-1, with 12 bases matching TRBD2. This CDR3 is built from 17 residues. V was pared by 2 bases and J by 3 bases, with 5 bases of the junction left unmatched. Germline CDR1 is SEHNR and CDR2 is FQNEAQ (reference sequence). The CDR3 DNA reads as TGTGCCAGCAGCTTAAGGACTAGCGGGAAAAACTACAATGAGCAGTTCTTC. It encodes CASSLRTSGKNYNEQFF.

The chain joins TRBV6-6 to TRBJ2-1, with TRBD2 matching 10 bases. The V and J ends lost 2 bases and 4 bases, in that order; junction bases with no gene match: 5. CDR3 size: 16 residues. CDR1 and CDR2 (germline): MNHNY, SVGAGI (reference sequence). CDR3 in DNA: TGTGCCAGCAGTTACACTCAGACTAGCGGGTACAATGAGCAGTTCTTC. Translated: CASSYTQTSGYNEQFF.

The rearrangement joins TRBV10-2 to TRBJ2-1; 11 bases are a match to TRBD2. J gave up 2 bases and V 8 bases, and 2 bases lay outside the gene matches. Germline V lookup: CDR1 WSHSY, CDR2 SAAADI. The CDR3 consists of 14 residues. The CDR3 DNA sequence: TGCGCCAGCGGGACTAGCGGTCCCTACAATGAGCAGTTCTTC. It specifies CASGTSGPYNEQFF.

This rearrangement joins TRBV7-6 to TRBJ2-1, with a tentative D call TRBD2 (5 bases). CDR3 length equals 19 residues. Trimming removed 3 bases from V and 0 bases from J, with 21 bases in between. Germline-derived CDR1 and CDR2 are SGHVS and FNYEAQ. The CDR3 region has the DNA TGTGCCAGCAGCTTCTCGATTAGCGAGACTGGAAACTCCTACAATGAGCAGTTCTTC. Protein: CASSFSISETGNSYNEQFF.

The V call is TRBV4-3, the J call TRBJ1-5; D is undetermined. Germline V lookup: CDR1 LGHNA, CDR2 YSLEER. V dropped 0 bases and J dropped 1 base, with 10 bases sitting between them. CDR3 length: 16 amino acids. For the CDR3, the DNA is TGCGCCAGCAGCCAAGAGCCAGATTGGAGCAATCAGCCCCAGCATTTT. This encodes CASSQEPDWSNQPQHF.

J is TRBJ2-7 and V is TRBV28; a weak D match, TRBD1 (6 bases). Germline loops: CDR1 MDHEN, CDR2 SYDVKM. V was cut by 6 bases and J by 11 bases, with 17 bases left in between. The CDR3 runs to 12 residues. CDR3 nucleotide sequence: TGTGCCAGCAGGCCGACAGGTTGGTATGAGTACTTC. Translating it yields CASRPTGWYEYF.

This clone was found a few times. The chain is built from TRBV7-9 and TRBJ2-2; 10 nucleotides align to TRBD2. J gave up 3 bases and V 7 bases, and 14 bases lay outside the gene matches. The CDR3 runs 18 residues. Germline CDR1 and CDR2: SEHNR and FQNEAQ (reference sequence). The DNA for the CDR3 is TGTGCCAGCACCGAAGGCACACTAGCGGGGAGGGACACCGGGGAGCTGTTTTTT. Amino acid sequence: CASTEGTLAGRDTGELFF.

This clone was recorded only once. The J gene is TRBJ2-2, the V gene TRBV6-5; unclear D gene. The CDR3 contains 13 residues. V lost 1 base and J 3 bases, leaving 3 bases between the germline ends. Germline assignment: CDR1 MNHEY and CDR2 SVGAGI. CDR3 sequence: CASSYLDTGELFF. The DNA for the CDR3 is TGTGCCAGCAGTTACTTAGACACCGGGGAGCTGTTTTTT.

The chain employs TRBV28 and TRBJ2-7; 7 bases are a match to TRBD2. From germline, CDR1 is MDHEN and CDR2 SYDVKM. The CDR3 consists of 13 residues. V lost 7 bases, J lost 1 base, and 4 bases stayed unmatched. In DNA form, the CDR3 reads TGTGCCAGCACCTCGGGAGGATCCTACGAGCAGTACTTC. This gives the protein CASTSGGSYEQYF.

This chain links TRBV9 with TRBJ2-1; 14 nucleotides agree with TRBD2. This CDR3 contains 17 residues. V shed 2 bases, J shed 6 bases, and the junction held 7 bases outside the gene matches. The germline CDR1 and CDR2 sequences are SGDLS and YYNGEE. In DNA form, the CDR3 reads TGTGCCAGCAGCGTTTCGGGACTAGCGGGAGACTCCAATGAGCAGTTCTTC. Translating it yields CASSVSGLAGDSNEQFF.

CDR3 DNA sequence: TGTGCCAGCAGTTCCTCCGGGACTGGAAAGCAGTTCTTC. Its protein product is CASSSSGTGKQFF. The J gene is TRBJ2-1, the V gene TRBV27, with a tentative D call TRBD2 (6 bases). Trimming removed 4 bases from V and 11 bases from J, with 15 bases in between. This CDR3 has 13 amino acids. Looked up from germline, CDR1 is MNHEY and CDR2 is SMNVEV (reference sequence).

This clone turned up a few times. This chain links TRBV27 with TRBJ2-3; D gene unclear. The germline V gene encodes CDR1 MNHEY and CDR2 SMNVEV (reference sequence). V was clipped by 8 bases and J by 4 bases, with 10 bases between them. The CDR3 has 12 residues. CDR3 protein: CASRDLADTQYF. The CDR3 DNA is TGTGCCAGCCGAGACTTGGCAGATACGCAGTATTTT.

The chain is built from TRBV7-2 and TRBJ1-2, with D possibly being TRBD1 (6 bases). CDR3 size: 14 residues. Germline-derived CDR1 and CDR2 are SGHTA and FQGNSA. Deletions cut 4 bases from V and 1 base from J, with 10 bases between. In nucleotides, the CDR3 is TGTGCCAGCAGCTCACAGGGTAGTAACTATGGCTACACCTTC. Translating gives CASSSQGSNYGYTF. Combining the CDR3 with reference TRBV7-2 and TRBJ1-2 gives the whole variable domain GAGVSQSPSNKVTEKGKDVELRCDPISGHTALYWYRQSLGQGLEFLIYFQGNSAPDKSGLPSDRFSAERTGGSVSTLTIQRTQQEDSAVYLCASSSQGSNYGYTFGSGTRLTVV.

This sequence joins TRBV10-3 and TRBJ2-1; 9 positions match TRBD2. CDR1 and CDR2 from the germline V gene are ENHRY and SYGVKD. Trimming took 9 bases from V and 4 from J; bases not matched to a gene: 13. The CDR3 loop spans 16 amino acids. The CDR3 here is CAISKGAGGAYNEQFF. The DNA of the CDR3 is TGTGCCATTTCCAAAGGGGCGGGAGGGGCTTACAATGAGCAGTTCTTC.

The V gene is TRBV6-1, the J gene TRBJ2-1, with D perhaps given as TRBD1 or TRBD2 (5 bases each). V was trimmed by 3 bases and J by 0 bases, leaving 9 bases between them. CDR1 and CDR2 (germline): MNHNS, SASEGT. This CDR3 comprises 15 residues. The CDR3 loop is CASSDGTASYNEQFF. The CDR3 DNA reads TGTGCCAGCAGTGATGGGACGGCCTCCTACAATGAGCAGTTCTTC.

V gene TRBV13 combines with J gene TRBJ2-3; D assignment may be TRBD1 or TRBD2 (6 bases each). CDR1 is PRHDT, CDR2 FYEKMQ, per germline (reference sequence). The CDR3 has 14 residues. V lost 5 bases, J lost 4 bases, and 13 bases lay in between. As DNA, the CDR3 is TGTGCCAGCAGCCCTCGGGGGCCCGCAGATACGCAGTATTTT. Its translation: CASSPRGPADTQYF.

This clone was counted a single time. The chain employs TRBV7-9 and TRBJ2-7; 11 bases line up with TRBD1. The V and J ends lost 5 bases and 5 bases, in that order; junction bases with no gene match: 5. The length of the CDR3 is 14 residues. In germline, CDR1 is SEHNR, CDR2 FQNEAQ (reference sequence). The CDR3 DNA follows: TGTGCCAGCAGCACCTGGGGACAGGGGGACGAGCAGTACTTC. This gives the protein CASSTWGQGDEQYF. The complete variable domain, with remaining parts taken from reference TRBV7-9 and TRBJ2-7, reads DTGVSQNPRHKITKRGQNVTFRCDPISEHNRLYWYRQTLGQGPEFLTYFQNEAQLEKSRLLSDRFSAERPKGSFSTLEIQRTEQGDSAMYLCASSTWGQGDEQYFGPGTRLTVT.

As to this clone: The junction departs from germline at one end; a sequencing error may be responsible. The chain carries TRBV7-3 and TRBJ2-7; 12 nucleotides align to TRBD2. The germline V gene encodes CDR1 SGHTA and CDR2 FQGTGA. This CDR3 has 15 residues. The CDR3 loop is CASSQETSGRYEQYF. Here the CDR3 DNA reads TGCGCCAGCAGCCAAGAGACTAGCGGGAGATACGAGCAGTACTTC.

The rearrangement uses TRBV4-3 and TRBJ2-7; perhaps TRBD1 as D (5 bases). The V end was cut by 0 bases, the J end by 5 bases, with 14 bases between. Germline-derived CDR1 and CDR2 are LGHNA and YSLEER. The CDR3 covers 15 residues. This CDR3 reads CASSQDPQGYDEQYF. As DNA, the CDR3 is TGCGCCAGCAGCCAAGATCCCCAGGGATACGACGAGCAGTACTTC.

This clone was seen a single time. This rearrangement joins TRBV5-1 to TRBJ1-1, with 9 bases aligning to TRBD1. There are 14 residues in the CDR3. V gave up 2 bases and J gave up 8 bases; unmatched junction bases: 7. Germline assignment: CDR1 SGHRS and CDR2 YFSETQ. The CDR3 is CASSFEGTGSEAFF. The DNA of the CDR3 is TGCGCCAGCAGCTTTGAAGGGACAGGGTCCGAAGCTTTCTTT.

This clone appeared a few times. The CDR3 region has the DNA TGTGCCAGCAGTTTAACCCAGAAGTACTTC. Translation: CASSLTQKYF. The chain combines TRBV28 with TRBJ2-7; D call uncertain. This CDR3 has 10 amino acids. The germline V gene encodes CDR1 MDHEN and CDR2 SYDVKM. Trimming took 2 bases from V and 11 from J, leaving 7 bases between them.

The rearrangement links TRBV6-5 to TRBJ2-1, with D possibly matching TRBD1 (6 bases). CDR3 length equals 12 residues. Germline V gene lookup returns CDR1 MNHEY and CDR2 SVGAGI. Trimming took 6 bases from V and 9 from J, leaving 12 bases between them. The CDR3 region is CASRDRFTEQFF. The DNA of the CDR3 is TGTGCCAGCAGAGACAGGTTTACTGAGCAGTTCTTC.